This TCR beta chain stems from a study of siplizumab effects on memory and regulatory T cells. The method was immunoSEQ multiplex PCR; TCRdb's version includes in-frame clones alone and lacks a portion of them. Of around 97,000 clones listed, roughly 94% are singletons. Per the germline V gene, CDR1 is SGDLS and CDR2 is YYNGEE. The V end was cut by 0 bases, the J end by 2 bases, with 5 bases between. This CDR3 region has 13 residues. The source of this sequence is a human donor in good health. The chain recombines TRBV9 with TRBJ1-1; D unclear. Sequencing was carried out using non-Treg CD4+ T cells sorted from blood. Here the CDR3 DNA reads TGTGCCAGCAGCGTAGAGGAAAACACTGAAGCTTTCTTT. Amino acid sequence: CASSVEENTEAFF.